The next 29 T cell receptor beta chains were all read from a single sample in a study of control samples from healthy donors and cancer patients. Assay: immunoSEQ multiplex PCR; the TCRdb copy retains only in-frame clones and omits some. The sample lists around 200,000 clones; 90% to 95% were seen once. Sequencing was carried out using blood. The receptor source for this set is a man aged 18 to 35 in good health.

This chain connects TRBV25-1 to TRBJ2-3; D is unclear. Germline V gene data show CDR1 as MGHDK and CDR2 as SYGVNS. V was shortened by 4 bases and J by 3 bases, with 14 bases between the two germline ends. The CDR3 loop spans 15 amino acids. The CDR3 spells CASSGYSKLTDTQYF. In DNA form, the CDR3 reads TGTGCCAGCAGTGGATACAGCAAACTAACAGATACGCAGTATTTT.

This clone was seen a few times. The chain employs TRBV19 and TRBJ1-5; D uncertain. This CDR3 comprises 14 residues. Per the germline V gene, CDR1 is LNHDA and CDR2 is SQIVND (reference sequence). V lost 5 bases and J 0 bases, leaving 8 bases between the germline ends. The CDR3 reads CASSLAVSNQPQHF. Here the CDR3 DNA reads TGTGCCAGTAGTTTGGCGGTTAGCAATCAGCCCCAGCATTTT.

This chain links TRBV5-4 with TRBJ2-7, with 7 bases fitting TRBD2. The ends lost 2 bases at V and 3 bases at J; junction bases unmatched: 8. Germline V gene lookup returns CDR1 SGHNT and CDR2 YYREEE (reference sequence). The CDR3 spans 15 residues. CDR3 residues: CASSLSGRGDYEQYF. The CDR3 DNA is TGTGCCAGCAGCTTATCGGGGAGGGGAGACTACGAGCAGTACTTC.

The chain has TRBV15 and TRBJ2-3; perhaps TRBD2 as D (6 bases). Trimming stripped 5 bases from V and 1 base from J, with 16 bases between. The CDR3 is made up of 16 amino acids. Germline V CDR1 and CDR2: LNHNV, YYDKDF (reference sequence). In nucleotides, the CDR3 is TGTGCCACCAGCGGCCGGAGGGGCGGGGGCACAGATACGCAGTATTTT. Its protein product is CATSGRRGGGTDTQYF.

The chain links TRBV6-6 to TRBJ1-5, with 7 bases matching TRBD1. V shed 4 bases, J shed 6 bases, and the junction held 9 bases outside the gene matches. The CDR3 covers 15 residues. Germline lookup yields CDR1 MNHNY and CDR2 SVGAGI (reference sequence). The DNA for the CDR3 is TGTGCCAGCAGTTCCTCCTCAGGGGGAGGTCAGCCCCAGCATTTT. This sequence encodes CASSSSSGGGQPQHF.

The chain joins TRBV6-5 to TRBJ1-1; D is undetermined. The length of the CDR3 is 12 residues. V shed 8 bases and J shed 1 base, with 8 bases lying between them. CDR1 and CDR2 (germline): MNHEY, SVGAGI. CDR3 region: CASVNRNTEAFF. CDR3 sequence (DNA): TGTGCCAGCGTCAATAGGAACACTGAAGCTTTCTTT.

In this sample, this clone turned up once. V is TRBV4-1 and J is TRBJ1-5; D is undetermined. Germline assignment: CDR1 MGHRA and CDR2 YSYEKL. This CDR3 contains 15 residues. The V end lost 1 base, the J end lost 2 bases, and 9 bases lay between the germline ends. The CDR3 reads CASSQVVGRNQPQHF. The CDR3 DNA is TGCGCCAGCAGCCAAGTCGTGGGCCGCAATCAGCCCCAGCATTTT.

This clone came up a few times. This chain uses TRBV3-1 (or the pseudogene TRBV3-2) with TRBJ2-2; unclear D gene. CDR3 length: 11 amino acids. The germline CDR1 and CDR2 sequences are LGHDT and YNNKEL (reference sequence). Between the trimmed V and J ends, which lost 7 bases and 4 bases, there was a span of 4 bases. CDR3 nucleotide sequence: TGTGCCAGCATGGGCACCGGGGAGCTGTTTTTT. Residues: CASMGTGELFF.

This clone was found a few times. The CDR3 nucleotides read TGTGCCAGCAGTGAAGCGAGGCTGGGTCAGCCCCAGCATTTT. It codes for CASSEARLGQPQHF. The chain has TRBV6-1 and TRBJ1-5; D gene uncertain. V was clipped by 0 bases and J by 6 bases, with 9 bases between them. In germline, CDR1 is MNHNS, CDR2 SASEGT. This CDR3 has 14 amino acids.

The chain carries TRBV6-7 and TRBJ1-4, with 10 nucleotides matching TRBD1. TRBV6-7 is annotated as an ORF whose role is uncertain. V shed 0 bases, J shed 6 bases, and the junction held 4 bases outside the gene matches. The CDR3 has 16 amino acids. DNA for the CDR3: TGTGCCAGCAGTTACTCGCCAGGGACAGGGGATGAAAAACTGTTTTTT. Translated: CASSYSPGTGDEKLFF.

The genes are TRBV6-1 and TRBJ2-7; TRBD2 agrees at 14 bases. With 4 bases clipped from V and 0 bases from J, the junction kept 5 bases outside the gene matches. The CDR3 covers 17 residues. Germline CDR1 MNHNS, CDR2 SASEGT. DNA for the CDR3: TGTGCCAGCAGTGTAGGGACTAGCGGGGGCCGCTCCTACGAGCAGTACTTC. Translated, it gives CASSVGTSGGRSYEQYF.

Here the CDR3 DNA reads TGCGCCAGCAGCCCCGATGGGACAGCCACTGGAAACACCATATATTTT. It is translated as CASSPDGTATGNTIYF. The chain employs TRBV5-1 and TRBJ1-3; 7 bases are a match to TRBD1. The CDR3 extends over 16 amino acids. Germline assignment: CDR1 SGHRS and CDR2 YFSETQ. V lost 4 bases and J lost 2; bases outside the gene matches: 9.

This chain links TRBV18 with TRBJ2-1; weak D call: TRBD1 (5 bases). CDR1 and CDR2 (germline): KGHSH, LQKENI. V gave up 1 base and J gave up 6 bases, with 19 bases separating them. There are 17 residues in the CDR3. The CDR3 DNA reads TGTGCCAGCTCACCACTTTCCCCAGGGAACGAGTTCAATGAGCAGTTCTTC. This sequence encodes CASSPLSPGNEFNEQFF.

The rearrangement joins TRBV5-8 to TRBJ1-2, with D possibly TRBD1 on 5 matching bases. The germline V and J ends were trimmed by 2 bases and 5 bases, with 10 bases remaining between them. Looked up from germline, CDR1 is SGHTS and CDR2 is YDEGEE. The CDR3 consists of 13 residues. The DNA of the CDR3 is TGTGCCAGCAGCTTCGACAGCCAATATGGCTACACCTTC. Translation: CASSFDSQYGYTF. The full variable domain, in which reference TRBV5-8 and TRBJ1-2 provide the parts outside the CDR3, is EAGVTQSPTHLIKTRGQQATLRCSPISGHTSVYWYQQALGLGLQFLLWYDEGEERNRGNFPPRFSGRQFPNYSSELNVNALELEDSALYLCASSFDSQYGYTFGSGTRLTVV.

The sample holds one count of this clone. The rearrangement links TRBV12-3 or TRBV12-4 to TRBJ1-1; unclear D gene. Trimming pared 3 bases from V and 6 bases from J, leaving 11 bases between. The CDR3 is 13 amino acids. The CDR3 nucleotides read TGTGCCAGCAGTTTGGGCGGGTACTCTGAAGCTTTCTTT. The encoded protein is CASSLGGYSEAFF.

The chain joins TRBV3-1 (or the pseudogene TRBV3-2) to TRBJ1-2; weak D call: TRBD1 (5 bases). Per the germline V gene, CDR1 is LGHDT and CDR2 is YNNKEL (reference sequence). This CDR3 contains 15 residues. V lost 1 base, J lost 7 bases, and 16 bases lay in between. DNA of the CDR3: TGTGCCAGCAGCCAAGGTCTGGGGGTGGGCTCTGGCTACACCTTC. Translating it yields CASSQGLGVGSGYTF.

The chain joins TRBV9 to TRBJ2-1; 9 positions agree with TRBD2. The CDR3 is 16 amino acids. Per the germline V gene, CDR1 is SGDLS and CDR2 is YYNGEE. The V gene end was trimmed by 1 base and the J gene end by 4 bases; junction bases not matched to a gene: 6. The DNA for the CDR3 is TGTGCCAGCAGCGTACTCGTTAGCGGGGGATACAATGAGCAGTTCTTC. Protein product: CASSVLVSGGYNEQFF.

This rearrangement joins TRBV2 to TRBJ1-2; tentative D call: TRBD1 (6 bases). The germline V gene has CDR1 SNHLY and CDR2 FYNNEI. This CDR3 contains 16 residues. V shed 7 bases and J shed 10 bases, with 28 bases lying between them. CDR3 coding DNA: TGTGCCAGCACCCTAGTGGGCGGGACATTTCGTCCCTACTACACCTTC. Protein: CASTLVGGTFRPYYTF. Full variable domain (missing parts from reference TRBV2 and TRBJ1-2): EPEVTQTPSHQVTQMGQEVILRCVPISNHLYFYWYRQILGQKVEFLVSFYNNEISEKSEIFDDQFSVERPDGSNFTLKIRSTKLEDSAMYFCASTLVGGTFRPYYTFGSGTRLTVV.

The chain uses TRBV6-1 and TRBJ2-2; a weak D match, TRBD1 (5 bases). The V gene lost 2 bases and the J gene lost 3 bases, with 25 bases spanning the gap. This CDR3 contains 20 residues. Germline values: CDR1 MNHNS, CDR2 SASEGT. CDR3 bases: TGTGCCAGCAGTGAATCTCTGGGGCGCACCCACTCGGCTTACACCGGGGAGCTGTTTTTT. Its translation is CASSESLGRTHSAYTGELFF.

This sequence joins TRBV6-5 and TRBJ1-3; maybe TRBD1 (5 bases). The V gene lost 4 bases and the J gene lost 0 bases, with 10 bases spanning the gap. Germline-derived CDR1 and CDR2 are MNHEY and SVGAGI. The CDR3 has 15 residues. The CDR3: CASSLDTDSGNTIYF. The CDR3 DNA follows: TGTGCCAGCAGTTTGGACACAGACTCTGGAAACACCATATATTTT.

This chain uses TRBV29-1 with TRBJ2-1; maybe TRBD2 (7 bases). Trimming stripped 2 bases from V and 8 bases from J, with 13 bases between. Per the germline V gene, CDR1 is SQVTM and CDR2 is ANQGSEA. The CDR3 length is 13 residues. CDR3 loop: CSVEIRGADEQFF. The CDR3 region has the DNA TGCAGCGTTGAAATTCGGGGGGCCGATGAGCAGTTCTTC.

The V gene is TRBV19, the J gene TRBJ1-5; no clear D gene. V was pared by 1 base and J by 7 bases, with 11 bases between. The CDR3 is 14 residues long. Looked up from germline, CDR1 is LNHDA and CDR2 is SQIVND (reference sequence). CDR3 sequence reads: CASSIGQRVQPQHF. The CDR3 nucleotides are TGTGCCAGTAGTATAGGGCAGCGAGTCCAGCCCCAGCATTTT.

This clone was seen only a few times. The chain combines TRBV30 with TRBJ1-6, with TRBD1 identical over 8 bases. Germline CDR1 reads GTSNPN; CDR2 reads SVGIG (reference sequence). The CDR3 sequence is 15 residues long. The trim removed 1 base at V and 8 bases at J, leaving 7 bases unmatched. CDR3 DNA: TGTGCCTGGAGTGACCGACAGGGGCCTTATTCACCCCTCCACTTT. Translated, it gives CAWSDRQGPYSPLHF.

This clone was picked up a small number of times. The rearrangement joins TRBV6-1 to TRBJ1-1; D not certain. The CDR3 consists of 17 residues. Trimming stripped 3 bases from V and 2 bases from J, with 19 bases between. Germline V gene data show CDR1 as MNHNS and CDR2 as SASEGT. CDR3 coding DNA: TGTGCCAGCAGTGACGGTCCTTTTTGGGGTCCAAACACTGAAGCTTTCTTT. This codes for CASSDGPFWGPNTEAFF.

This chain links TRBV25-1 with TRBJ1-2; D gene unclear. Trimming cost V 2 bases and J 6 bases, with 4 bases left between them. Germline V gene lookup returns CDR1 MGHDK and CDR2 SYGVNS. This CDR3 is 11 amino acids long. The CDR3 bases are TGTGCCAGCAGTGAACGACATGGCTACACCTTC. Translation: CASSERHGYTF.

The CDR3 is CASTSGVTGETQYF. The DNA for the CDR3 is TGTGCCAGCACCTCGGGGGTAACGGGCGAGACCCAGTACTTC. The rearrangement joins TRBV2 to TRBJ2-5; tentative D call: TRBD2 (6 bases). The CDR3 loop spans 14 amino acids. Germline-derived CDR1 and CDR2 are SNHLY and FYNNEI. V gave up 7 bases and J gave up 5 bases, with 17 bases separating them.

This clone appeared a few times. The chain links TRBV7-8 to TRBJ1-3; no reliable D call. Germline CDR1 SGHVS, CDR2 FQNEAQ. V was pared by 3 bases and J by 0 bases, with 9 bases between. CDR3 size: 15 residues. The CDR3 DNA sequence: TGTGCCAGCAGCTTTACTGGACTCTCTGGAAACACCATATATTTT. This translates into CASSFTGLSGNTIYF. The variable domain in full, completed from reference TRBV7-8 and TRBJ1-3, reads GAGVSQSPRYKVAKRGQDVALRCDPISGHVSLFWYQQALGQGPEFLTYFQNEAQLDKSGLPSDRFFAERPEGSVSTLKIQRTQQEDSAVYLCASSFTGLSGNTIYFGEGSWLTVV.

The CDR3 reads CASGVGGGPGDTQYF. CDR3 sequence (DNA): TGTGCCAGCGGGGTGGGAGGGGGGCCCGGAGATACGCAGTATTTT. The V and J genes are TRBV6-5 and TRBJ2-3; the D gene is possibly TRBD2 (7 bases). The V end lost 8 bases, the J end lost 5 bases, and 20 bases lay between the germline ends. The CDR3 runs to 15 residues. Per germline, CDR1 MNHEY and CDR2 SVGAGI.

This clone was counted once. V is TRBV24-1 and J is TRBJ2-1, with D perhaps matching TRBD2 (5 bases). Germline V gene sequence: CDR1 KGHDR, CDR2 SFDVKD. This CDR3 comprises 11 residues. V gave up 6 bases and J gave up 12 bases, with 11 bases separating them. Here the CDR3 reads CATSTPRAQFF. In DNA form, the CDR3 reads TGTGCCACCAGTACCCCGAGGGCGCAGTTCTTC.